This T cell receptor (beta chain) was recorded in a study of T-cell reconstitution after alpha-beta-depleted transplantation in children. CDR1 and CDR2 from the germline V gene are MGHRA and YSYEKL. V lost 1 base to trimming and J lost 6 bases, with 15 bases between them. This CDR3 comprises 16 residues. This clonotype was seen ten or more times. The target antigen is unknown. This sample's TCRbeta library carried unique molecular identifier barcodes. One entry per CDR3 protein results from TCRdb running MiXCR on the PCR reads. The sample has 130,000 to 150,000 distinct CDR3 sequences, 8% to 10% seen once; the top ten hold over 15%. Study results and limitations: Counts and diversity of T cells one year after transplant came mostly from newly produced T cells. Surviving recipient cells, namely T cells and thymic progenitors, were the source of high day-60 TCRbeta diversity in some patients.

The source of this sequence is a female patient between 2 and 15 years old who had a stem cell transplant for congenital amegakaryocytic thrombocytopenia, so the T cells may come from the graft donor. The sequencing used PBMCs, mostly from graft donor cells, collected 180 days after TCRalphabeta/CD19-depleted stem cell transplant. This chain connects TRBV4-1 to TRBJ2-2; D might be TRBD1 (5 bases). CDR3 sequence (DNA): TGCGCCAGCAGCCAAGCGTGGGGCCGCTCCTCCGGGGAGCTGTTTTTT. It translates to CASSQAWGRSSGELFF.